The rows below give T cell receptor beta chains drawn from one sample of a study of cytomegalovirus exposure and HLA in healthy donors. Here immunoSEQ multiplex PCR was the method, and the copy in TCRdb shows in-frame clones only, minus some. The sample records about 110,000 clones, approximately 84% being singletons. Sequenced material: PBMCs. These receptors originate from a man aged 40-49 years in good health and CMV-seronegative. Both conserved end residues are part of each CDR3.

cdr3_aa,j_call,v_call
CASSSPTGTAYEQYF,TRBJ2-7,TRBV7-2
CSGGNEKLFF,TRBJ1-4,TRBV20-1
CASSPRSLGTETQYF,TRBJ2-5,TRBV9
CASTRGGQAFF,TRBJ1-1,TRBV6-1
CASSSGGQGLFDTQYF,TRBJ2-3,TRBV5-1
CASSLGTGELNGYTF,TRBJ1-2,TRBV7-2
CASSQDLAGLDEQFF,TRBJ2-1,TRBV4-3
CATSRVWGGLQPQHF,TRBJ1-5,TRBV15
CASSSWAGTGNQPQHF,TRBJ1-5,TRBV7-9
CASSLEGLRGGNTQYF,TRBJ2-3,TRBV5-1
CASSLQRTGGTEAFF,TRBJ1-1,TRBV28
CTSIRGESNTEAFF,TRBJ1-1,TRBV1
CASTRLGTGDTEAFF,TRBJ1-1,TRBV7-2
CASSSRQGVWTEAFF,TRBJ1-1,TRBV5-4
CASSLGAGAETQYF,TRBJ2-5,TRBV5-6
CASSYSNTNYGYTF,TRBJ1-2,TRBV6-6
CARVGTGEDQPQHF,TRBJ1-5,TRBV10-1
CASSLAGSGGNTDTQYF,TRBJ2-3,TRBV7-2
CASSFGADTQYF,TRBJ2-3,TRBV5-1
CASSFGGFNSPLHF,TRBJ1-6,TRBV5-4
CASSPRDRFNEKLFF,TRBJ1-4,TRBV28
CASTGGTVNTEAFF,TRBJ1-1,TRBV28
CASRHSGANVLTF,TRBJ2-6,TRBV19
CASSLRQSYEQYF,TRBJ2-7,TRBV28
CASTGTGDTYF,TRBJ1-6,TRBV7-9
CASSPGRQGGNTEAFF,TRBJ1-1,TRBV7-2
CASSPDSSYNSPLHF,TRBJ1-6,TRBV9
CASSLREKTEAFF,TRBJ1-1,TRBV7-7
CASSERGRSGNEQFF,TRBJ2-1,TRBV2
CASSLANEKLFF,TRBJ1-4,TRBV5-4
CASSHVGGSDEKLFF,TRBJ1-4,TRBV5-8
CASRTQGSNQPQHF,TRBJ1-5,TRBV28
CASSVRRQGFSYNSPLHF,TRBJ1-6,TRBV28
CASTREPSGNTIYF,TRBJ1-3,TRBV11-1
CASSPPRATYNEQFF,TRBJ2-1,TRBV27
CASSLDAGGTADTQYF,TRBJ2-3,TRBV5-1
CASSLGQIMNTEAFF,TRBJ1-1,TRBV5-6
CASRLAGATETQYF,TRBJ2-5,TRBV27
CASSVAGYTEAFF,TRBJ1-1,TRBV9
CASSEPRQGNTEAFF,TRBJ1-1,TRBV10-2
CASSVGNGGQTQYF,TRBJ2-5,TRBV2
CASSHPRRQGTDTQYF,TRBJ2-3,TRBV14
CASSRQSSQYEQYF,TRBJ2-7,TRBV7-8
CASSLGQTSGNTIYF,TRBJ1-3,TRBV5-1
CASSLQDRGGTPLHF,TRBJ1-6,TRBV7-8
CAWRAGLRTEAFF,TRBJ1-1,TRBV30
CASSARQGPQPQHF,TRBJ1-5,TRBV27
CASSYSGGVGGEQYF,TRBJ2-7,TRBV6-5